This T cell receptor beta chain appears in the sequencing data of a study of blood T cell repertoires in COVID-19. Study details: Sites in the United States, Italy and Spain provided acute and convalescent COVID-19 samples. The cDNA or gDNA used as material had been derived from T cells, B-cell-depleted T cells, or PBMCs.

Clones were read by immunoSEQ multiplex PCR, and TCRdb kept only the in-frame ones, dropping some. This sample has tens of thousands of clones, with approximately 80% found just once. Trimming cost V 1 base and J 4 bases, with 10 bases left between them. Germline CDR1 and CDR2: SGHDN and FVKESK. There are 14 residues in the CDR3. The rearrangement joins TRBV14 to TRBJ1-2; no clear D. Source material: peripheral blood. This receptor was obtained from a human donor in a cohort sampled during active COVID-19. The DNA of the CDR3 is TGTGCCAGCAGCCAAGGTGGGGAGCTCTATGGCTACACCTTC. It translates to CASSQGGELYGYTF.